Listed below are T cell receptor beta chains from one sample, sequenced in a study of control samples from healthy donors and cancer patients. Sequencing used immunoSEQ multiplex PCR; TCRdb keeps in-frame clones, though not all of them. Of about 110,000 clones in the sample, 90% were seen once. Sequenced material: blood. Receptors were obtained from a human donor in good health. The donor label of this sample is uncertain. Both conserved end residues are part of each CDR3. The D gene is left open where the match is weak. Clone size, where shown, is once, few, many, or a class for clones that have expanded.

v_call	clone_size	j_call	d_call	cdr3_nt	cdr3_aa
TRBV5-1	-	TRBJ1-1	-	TGCGCCAGCAGCCCTAGACAGGATTTGGACACTGAAGCTTTCTTT	CASSPRQDLDTEAFF
TRBV5-1	-	TRBJ1-2	-	TGCGCCAGCAGCTCCGCATCTAACTATGGCTACACCTTC	CASSSASNYGYTF
TRBV24-1	-	TRBJ1-2	-	TGTGCCACCAAAAAGACAGGCTACTATGGCTACACCTTC	CATKKTGYYGYTF
TRBV9	-	TRBJ2-5	TRBD1	TGTGCCAGCAGCGGGGACAGACTAAATTCCGGAGAGACCCAGTACTTC	CASSGDRLNSGETQYF
TRBV19	-	TRBJ1-2	TRBD1	TGTGCCAGTAGCGAACCCGAATTACTGGACAGGGGGCGCGACTATGGCTACACCTTC	CASSEPELLDRGRDYGYTF
TRBV7-8	-	TRBJ1-1	TRBD1	TGTGCCAGCAGCGACCGACAGGGAAGGGAGAACACTGAAGCTTTCTTT	CASSDRQGRENTEAFF
TRBV6-5	-	TRBJ1-2	TRBD1	TGTGCCAGCCGGGACAGGGGGCTTCATGGCTACACCTTC	CASRDRGLHGYTF
TRBV12-5	-	TRBJ1-5	-	TGTGCTGAAGGGGGAAGGGGAGAGGGCTGTAGCAATCAGCCCCAGCATTTT	CAEGGRGEGCSNQPQHF
TRBV30	-	TRBJ2-1	TRBD2	TGTGCCTGGCCTTCTAGCGGGGGGATCTATGAGCAGTTCTTC	CAWPSSGGIYEQFF
TRBV7-3	-	TRBJ2-1	-	TGTGCCAGCAGCTTAAATGGGGGGAGCTACAATGAGCAGTTCTTC	CASSLNGGSYNEQFF
TRBV18	-	TRBJ1-1	-	TGTGCCAGCTCACCATTCGACAGTTTCATGAACACTGAAGCTTTCTTT	CASSPFDSFMNTEAFF
TRBV6-5	-	TRBJ2-7	TRBD1	TGTGCCAGCAGTAGGACAGGAAATTACGAGCAGTACTTC	CASSRTGNYEQYF
TRBV19	-	TRBJ1-2	TRBD1	TGTGCCAGTAATACTGGGACAGGGATCTCCCGGGATGGCTATGGCTACACCTTC	CASNTGTGISRDGYGYTF
TRBV3-1/TRBV3-2	-	TRBJ1-2	-	TGTGCCAGCAGCCCAACGGACAGTGGGGATGGCTACACCTTC	CASSPTDSGDGYTF
TRBV6-2/TRBV6-3	-	TRBJ1-3	TRBD1	TGTGCCAGCAGCCCGCTCCGGACAGGACCGTCCTCTGGAAACACCATATATTTT	CASSPLRTGPSSGNTIYF
TRBV9	-	TRBJ1-6	-	TGTGCCAGCAGCGCCCAGACAAATTCACCCCTCCACTTT	CASSAQTNSPLHF
TRBV6-1	once	TRBJ1-3	TRBD1	TGTGCCAGCAGTGACCGCAGGGGGCGCCTGGGAAACACCATATATTTT	CASSDRRGRLGNTIYF
TRBV11-1	-	TRBJ1-1	-	TGTGCCAGCAGCTTAACCTCGGAGGGGTCCAGGGCTTTCTTT	CASSLTSEGSRAFF
TRBV3-1/TRBV3-2	-	TRBJ1-2	-	TGTGCCAGCAGCCAAGAACTAAACTATGGCTACACCTTC	CASSQELNYGYTF
TRBV19	-	TRBJ1-6	-	TGTGCCAGTAGTATTAGGGGCGGGAATTCACCCCTCCACTTT	CASSIRGGNSPLHF
TRBV4-1	-	TRBJ1-3	TRBD1	TGCGCCAGCAGCCAAGATGCAGGGGGGGCGGCTGGAAACACCATATATTTT	CASSQDAGGAAGNTIYF
TRBV10-3	-	TRBJ2-5	-	TGTGCCATCTCTGTCAGGGGTGTTGAGACCCAGTACTTC	CAISVRGVETQYF
TRBV5-1	few	TRBJ2-1	TRBD2	TGCGCCAGCAGCTCTCCGGTTAGCGGGGGGGCGGGAAGTAATTACAATGAGCAGTTCTTC	CASSSPVSGGAGSNYNEQFF
TRBV19	-	TRBJ1-4	TRBD1	TGTGCCAGTAGTACCCTGGGACAGGGGGCGACTAATGAAAAACTGTTTTTT	CASSTLGQGATNEKLFF
TRBV7-8	-	TRBJ1-1	-	TGTGCCAGCAGCCCCCGAGGGGTCATGAACACTGAAGCTTTCTTT	CASSPRGVMNTEAFF
TRBV6-5	-	TRBJ2-2	-	TGTGCCAGCAGGGGACTGAACACCGGGGAGCTGTTTTTT	CASRGLNTGELFF
TRBV5-5	-	TRBJ1-5	-	TGTGCCAGCAGCTTGGTGAATAGCAATCAGCCCCAGCATTTT	CASSLVNSNQPQHF
TRBV5-5	once	TRBJ2-1	TRBD2	TGTGCCAGCAGCTTGGTTACGACTAGCGGGGCCTCCTACAATGAGCAGTTCTTC	CASSLVTTSGASYNEQFF
TRBV28	-	TRBJ1-5	-	TGTGCCAGCAGTGAAATCAGGGTTAGCAATCAGCCCCAGCATTTT	CASSEIRVSNQPQHF
TRBV6-5	once	TRBJ2-7	TRBD2	TGTGCCAGTGGACTAGCGGGACCCTACGAGCAGTACTTC	CASGLAGPYEQYF
TRBV11-3	-	TRBJ2-1	TRBD2	TGTGCCAGCAGCTCCGCCAGAGCGGGGAAAGCCAATGAGCAGTTCTTC	CASSSARAGKANEQFF
TRBV6-4	few	TRBJ2-7	TRBD1	TGTGCCAGCCGTAACACAAACAGGGGCGGGTACGAGCAGTACTTC	CASRNTNRGGYEQYF